The entry below gives a single T cell receptor (beta chain) sequence along with its context. As yet, its antigen is unknown. Trimming removed 3 bases from V and 7 bases from J; junction bases left unmatched: 3. This CDR3 spans 13 amino acids. Germline values: CDR1 MNHNS, CDR2 SASEGT. Measured with immunoSEQ multiplex PCR; TCRdb has only the in-frame clones, and not every one. The sample yields 52,000 or so clones, more than 80% seen once. The data belong to a study of T cell responses to AZD1222 COVID-19 vaccine. Study results and caveats: Seropositive AZD1222 recipients at baseline numbered only 5 or 6. The CD4 TCRs associated with vaccination extended across spike and predominated at 160-218 and 743-854.

The material sequenced was peripheral blood, taken on day 0 of MenACWY control vaccination. The V and J genes are TRBV6-1 and TRBJ1-5; 7 nucleotides line up with TRBD1. The clonotype was recovered from an adult in good health. The CDR3 region has the DNA TGTGCCAGCAGTGAGGGACAGCACCAGCCCCAGCATTTT. This sequence encodes CASSEGQHQPQHF.